This TCR beta chain was recorded in a study of Graves' ophthalmopathy and Graves' hyperthyroidism. RNA transcripts yielded amplified TCR beta CDR3 regions. First-round RT-PCR employed HTBI primers, with a second-round multiplex PCR after it. TCRdb recomputed calls from the multiplex PCR reads with MiXCR, one row per CDR3 protein. The sample holds around 1,200,000 distinct CDR3 sequences, around a third seen once. Points on this clonotype: Its cognate antigen is unknown.

General study points: Among expanded thyroid clonotypes above 0.001 frequency, most also occurred in blood.

The V end was cut by 2 bases, the J end by 3 bases, with 11 bases between. Per germline, CDR1 SEHNR and CDR2 FQNEAQ (reference sequence). CDR3 size: 14 residues. This clonotype was obtained from an adult man with Graves' hyperthyroidism. This chain connects TRBV7-9 to TRBJ2-7, with D possibly TRBD2 on 6 matching bases. The sample consisted of peripheral blood or thyroid tissue (not recorded which). The CDR3 protein is CASSLYGEVYEQYF. CDR3 DNA: TGTGCCAGCAGCTTATATGGGGAGGTCTACGAGCAGTACTTC.